These 22 T cell receptor beta chains came from one sample sequenced in a study of identical twins (dated by TCRdb to between 2015 and 2016). Library generation was performed with 5' RACE. Sequencing instrument: Illumina HiSeq 2000. The raw public data were reprocessed by TCRdb itself: fastp quality trimming at Q25, MiXCR clonotype calling, in-frame beta chains only. Every distinct CDR3 protein forms one entry, paired with its most common genes and DNA. A total of about 790,000 distinct CDR3 sequences appear in this sample, over 15% of them only once. In total, the top ten clones hold around 14% of the sample. Separately, the same data were catalogued under a study of T cells expressing NK-cell markers.

The specimen was PBMCs. These receptor sequences come from a woman between 18 and 29 years old in good health.

The chain employs TRBV20-1 and TRBJ2-1, with D maybe TRBD2 (5 bases). The ends were cut back, 6 bases at V and 3 bases at J, with 18 bases in the middle. Germline assignment: CDR1 DFQATT and CDR2 SNEGSKA (reference sequence). This CDR3 comprises 15 residues. CDR3 in amino acids: CSARGILSHYNEQFF. CDR3 in DNA: TGCAGTGCCCGGGGAATCCTCTCCCACTACAATGAGCAGTTCTTC.

The V call is TRBV2, the J call TRBJ1-6, with TRBD1 as a possible D gene (5 bases). Trimming left V 8 bases short and J 7 bases short, with 12 bases between. Germline CDR1 is SNHLY and CDR2 is FYNNEI. The CDR3 runs to 13 residues. As DNA, the CDR3 is TGTGCCAGCGGGGCCGCTTCGAATTCACCCCTCCACTTT. Translation gives CASGAASNSPLHF. The full variable domain, rest sourced from reference TRBV2 and TRBJ1-6, is EPEVTQTPSHQVTQMGQEVILRCVPISNHLYFYWYRQILGQKVEFLVSFYNNEISEKSEIFDDQFSVERPDGSNFTLKIRSTKLEDSAMYFCASGAASNSPLHFGNGTRLTVT.

The chain employs TRBV6-7 and TRBJ2-3; D gene unclear. TRBV6-7 is labeled an ORF, and its function is uncertain. The CDR3 runs 15 residues. V was cut by 4 bases and J by 2 bases, with 13 bases left in between. CDR3 nucleotide sequence: TGTGCCAGCAGTTTCCCGCAGAGGAACACAGATACGCAGTATTTT. Its translation: CASSFPQRNTDTQYF.

In its sample, this clonotype was seen many times. The chain carries TRBV6-1 and TRBJ1-4; D gene ambiguous. Trimming removed 6 bases from V and 0 bases from J, with 8 bases in between. The length of the CDR3 is 14 residues. Germline lookup yields CDR1 MNHNS and CDR2 SASEGT. CDR3 in amino acids: CASRRDATNEKLFF. Written as DNA, the CDR3 is TGTGCCAGCAGGAGGGATGCAACTAATGAAAAACTGTTTTTT.

This clonotype was picked up a small number of times. The gene calls are TRBV9 and TRBJ1-2, with D uncertain. Deletions cut 0 bases from V and 2 bases from J, with 2 bases between. CDR3 length equals 12 residues. Germline values: CDR1 SGDLS, CDR2 YYNGEE. The CDR3: CASSVGNYGYTF. CDR3 nucleotides: TGTGCCAGCAGCGTAGGGAACTATGGCTACACCTTC.

The chain links TRBV6-5 to TRBJ2-7; D is unresolved. The germline CDR1 and CDR2 sequences are MNHEY and SVGAGI. V was trimmed by 0 bases and J by 2 bases, leaving 5 bases between them. The CDR3 extends over 13 amino acids. Here the CDR3 reads CASSYSITYEQYF. CDR3 nucleotide sequence: TGTGCCAGCAGTTACTCAATAACCTACGAGCAGTACTTC.

V usage is TRBV9 and J usage is TRBJ2-3; 7 bases fit TRBD1. J lost 5 bases, V lost 1 base, and 7 bases had no gene match. Germline CDR1 is SGDLS and CDR2 is YYNGEE. The CDR3 loop spans 15 amino acids. The CDR3 loop is CASSVLDRWEDTQYF. CDR3 sequence (DNA): TGTGCCAGCAGCGTATTGGACAGGTGGGAAGATACGCAGTATTTT.

This clonotype has just a few counts. The genes are TRBV7-6 and TRBJ2-5, with 9 bases aligning to TRBD2. The length of the CDR3 is 15 residues. Germline V CDR1 and CDR2: SGHVS, FNYEAQ. V was pared by 5 bases and J by 5 bases, with 9 bases of the junction left unmatched. The CDR3 DNA follows: TGTGCCAGCAGCCCCCGAGCGGGAGGAGATGAGACCCAGTACTTC. Its translation is CASSPRAGGDETQYF.

The sample holds many counts of this clonotype. V usage is TRBV29-1 and J usage is TRBJ2-7; no clear D gene. This CDR3 has 13 amino acids. Germline V gives CDR1 SQVTM, CDR2 ANQGSEA. V shed 2 bases and J shed 7 bases, with 15 bases lying between them. The CDR3 DNA is TGCAGCGTTGAACTAGGCCCGTGGCTGGAGCAGTACTTC. Amino acids: CSVELGPWLEQYF.

This clonotype was recorded a few times. The rearrangement joins TRBV7-2 to TRBJ2-7; either TRBD1 or TRBD2 may fit D (5 bases each). CDR3 length: 13 amino acids. Trimming pared 6 bases from V and 2 bases from J, leaving 11 bases between. CDR1 and CDR2 from the germline V gene are SGHTA and FQGNSA. In DNA form, the CDR3 reads TGTGCCAGCAGTCGGGACCCTCCCTACGAGCAGTACTTC. It translates to CASSRDPPYEQYF. The full variable domain, its missing parts supplied by reference TRBV7-2 and TRBJ2-7, is GAGVSQSPSNKVTEKGKDVELRCDPISGHTALYWYRQSLGQGLEFLIYFQGNSAPDKSGLPSDRFSAERTGGSVSTLTIQRTQQEDSAVYLCASSRDPPYEQYFGPGTRLTVT.

Concerning this clonotype itself: At one end, the junction sequence differs from germline, possibly due to a read error. This chain joins TRBV12-3 or TRBV12-4 and TRBJ2-7; D may be TRBD2 (5 bases). The CDR3 has 18 residues. This chain's CDR3 is CAISFGDTQRTLTYEQYF. The CDR3 region has the DNA TGTGCCATCAGTTTCGGGGATACCCAAAGAACCCTGACTTACGAGCAGTACTTC.

V is TRBV20-1 and J is TRBJ1-3; no reliable D call. Per the germline V gene, CDR1 is DFQATT and CDR2 is SNEGSKA (reference sequence). The CDR3 sequence is 11 residues long. V was clipped by 6 bases and J by 2 bases, with 5 bases between them. CDR3 residues: CSAPTGNTIYF. CDR3 nucleotide sequence: TGCAGTGCCCCGACTGGAAACACCATATATTTT.

The V call is TRBV29-1, the J call TRBJ2-5, with D hard to call. This CDR3 has 12 residues. The V gene's germline CDR1 is SQVTM and CDR2 ANQGSEA. Trimming shortened V by 7 bases and J by 3 bases, and 12 bases separated the two germline ends. The CDR3 DNA sequence: TGCAGCGCCTTATCCCCAGAAGAGACCCAGTACTTC. It specifies CSALSPEETQYF.

The chain recombines TRBV7-2 with TRBJ2-5; D possibly corresponds to TRBD2 (5 bases). V lost 3 bases to trimming and J lost 3 bases, with 14 bases between them. Germline CDR1 and CDR2: SGHTA and FQGNSA. The CDR3 is 15 residues long. Written as DNA, the CDR3 is TGTGCCAGCAGCTTCTATCCAACTAGGGAAGAGACCCAGTACTTC. As protein: CASSFYPTREETQYF.

This clonotype was seen more than once but under ten times. The chain recombines TRBV20-1 with TRBJ1-5, with D tentatively TRBD1 (5 bases). This CDR3 has 13 residues. Germline-derived CDR1 and CDR2 are DFQATT and SNEGSKA (reference sequence). Deletions cut 6 bases from V and 4 bases from J, with 13 bases between. CDR3 bases: TGCAGTGCCACACAGGCTTTAAATCAGCCCCAGCATTTT. Protein: CSATQALNQPQHF.

The chain recombines TRBV6-5 with TRBJ2-7; possibly TRBD2 for D (6 bases). Germline V gives CDR1 MNHEY, CDR2 SVGAGI. The CDR3 is 16 amino acids. V was pared by 0 bases and J by 0 bases, with 12 bases between. CDR3 coding DNA: TGTGCCAGCAGTTACTCCGGGACTCTCAGCTCCTACGAGCAGTACTTC. Translated: CASSYSGTLSSYEQYF.

This clonotype was detected a few times. The J gene is TRBJ2-3, the V gene TRBV20-1; TRBD2 agrees at 13 bases. Germline CDR1 DFQATT, CDR2 SNEGSKA (reference sequence). This CDR3 is 14 amino acids long. V dropped 6 bases and J dropped 6; count of bases not matched to a gene: 6. CDR3 bases: TGCAGTGCCCGACTAGCGGGAGGTGTTGATACGCAGTATTTT. It yields the protein CSARLAGGVDTQYF.

The chain couples TRBV9 to TRBJ2-1; D is unclear. The CDR3 runs to 14 residues. Trimming pared 0 bases from V and 5 bases from J, leaving 9 bases between. The germline V gene encodes CDR1 SGDLS and CDR2 YYNGEE. This CDR3 reads CASSVEPHDNEQFF. DNA of the CDR3: TGTGCCAGCAGCGTAGAGCCACACGACAATGAGCAGTTCTTC.

This clonotype was observed a few times. This chain uses TRBV11-2 with TRBJ2-7; D gene unclear. Germline V lookup: CDR1 SGHAT, CDR2 FQNNGV. This CDR3 contains 13 residues. The ends were cut back, 0 bases at V and 3 bases at J, with 6 bases in the middle. CDR3 loop: CASSLDRYYEQYF. The CDR3 bases are TGTGCCAGCAGCTTAGACAGATACTACGAGCAGTACTTC. Full variable domain (rest looked up from reference TRBV11-2 and TRBJ2-7): EAGVAQSPRYKIIEKRQSVAFWCNPISGHATLYWYQQILGQGPKLLIQFQNNGVVDDSQLPKDRFSAERLKGVDSTLKIQPAKLEDSAVYLCASSLDRYYEQYFGPGTRLTVT.

CDR3 protein: CASSSISGQGKAFF. As DNA, the CDR3 is TGTGCCAGCAGCTCCATCTCGGGACAGGGAAAAGCTTTCTTT. J is TRBJ1-1 and V is TRBV7-9; 9 bases line up with TRBD1. Trimming took 4 bases from V and 9 from J; bases not matched to a gene: 9. Germline V gene sequence: CDR1 SEHNR, CDR2 FQNEAQ (reference sequence). CDR3 size: 14 residues.

This clonotype was detected a few times. The chain has TRBV6-5 and TRBJ1-2; TRBD1 is a possible D gene (6 bases). Trimming removed 2 bases at V and 4 bases at J, with 11 bases between. Germline CDR1 is MNHEY and CDR2 is SVGAGI. This CDR3 has 14 amino acids. The CDR3 loop is CASSYGGRGYGYTF. In DNA form, the CDR3 reads TGTGCCAGCAGTTACGGGGGCAGGGGCTATGGCTACACCTTC.

This clonotype was picked up a small number of times. The chain couples TRBV3-1 to TRBJ2-5; D remains ambiguous. The V gene lost 1 base and the J gene lost 5 bases, with 20 bases spanning the gap. The CDR3 has 17 amino acids. The V gene's germline CDR1 is LGHDT and CDR2 YNNKEL (reference sequence). CDR3 nucleotides: TGTGCCAGCAGCCAAGGGCCTTGGGCAGATCGCTGGGAGACCCAGTACTTC. Its translation: CASSQGPWADRWETQYF.